This T cell receptor (beta chain) was sequenced for a study of early T cells in non-severe SARS-CoV-2 infection. About the research overall: From unsorted whole blood, bulk RNA was sequenced, and the chains remained unpaired. General study points: The study's VDJdb matching favored anti-spike CD8 responses and missed private and CD4 specificities.

Unique molecular identifiers (one per individual cDNA molecule) were attached. TCRdb re-called the 5' RACE reads with MiXCR, one entry per CDR3 protein. Of 85,000 to 100,000 distinct CDR3 sequences detected, roughly 13% appear once; the ten largest clones hold around 2.4%. The CDR3 is 15 residues long. J was trimmed by 5 bases and V by 6 bases; bases with no gene match: 11. From germline, CDR1 is MDHEN and CDR2 SYDVKM. In its sample, this clonotype was seen many times. Its antigen is currently unknown. The chain uses TRBV28 and TRBJ2-7; 9 bases map to TRBD2. Specimen: whole blood. The TCR sequence derives from an adult who was a healthcare worker with PCR-confirmed SARS-CoV-2 infection or an uninfected control (not recorded which). For the CDR3, the DNA is TGTGCCAGCAGGGGAATGGCGAGCGGGGGGAACGAGCAGTACTTC. Residues: CASRGMASGGNEQYF.